This T cell receptor beta chain is from a study of shared clonotypes between healthy human individuals. This clone was counted ten times or more. Trimming shortened V by 0 bases and J by 6 bases, and 5 bases separated the two germline ends. Germline CDR1 SGHTA, CDR2 FQGTGA. This CDR3 is 13 amino acids long. The method was immunoSEQ multiplex PCR; TCRdb's version includes in-frame clones alone and lacks a portion of them. The profile shows around 690,000 clones, about 92% of them singletons. The specimen was memory CD8+ T cells from PBMCs. Regarding subset: CD45RO+ cells pooled with CCR7-negative TemRA cells. The clonotype was recovered from a man aged 18 to 29 in good health. Some clones in this sample may be carry-over from other donors' samples. This chain links TRBV7-3 with TRBJ2-2; D remains unclear. CDR3 amino acids: CASSLTGSGELFF. The CDR3, as DNA: TGTGCCAGCAGCTTAACAGGGTCCGGGGAGCTGTTTTTT.